The clone carrying this T cell receptor beta chain was recorded a few times. Its antigen remains unknown. Trimming removed 4 bases from V and 5 bases from J, with 18 bases in between. The CDR3 sequence is 15 residues long. Per the germline V gene, CDR1 is SGDLS and CDR2 is YYNGEE. The data stem from a study of blood T cells in healthy people across ages. Findings and caveats of the study: Possibly confounding the expanded clonotype changes was the fact that donor CMV status was unknown.

Every sample had a minimum of 6 million PBMCs isolated. A sample-barcoded 5' primer and a J-beta primer mix were used in a second PCR of roughly 6 to 11 cycles. Using its own MiXCR run on the 5' RACE reads, TCRdb lists one record per CDR3 protein. The sample lists fewer than 650,000 distinct CDR3 sequences; about 25% were seen once. These data also featured in a second study, about T cells of mothers and their children. That report notes: Three healthy Caucasian mothers, along with their six children, served as the donors. The M1S primer of the second PCR added sample barcodes and 2-4 random nucleotides.

Sequences were obtained from blood. V is TRBV9 and J is TRBJ2-5; D may be TRBD1 (7 bases). The TCR comes from a boy between 2 and 10 years old in good health. The CDR3 protein is CASSPRGVPGETQYF. The CDR3 DNA reads as TGTGCCAGCAGCCCCAGGGGGGTCCCCGGCGAGACCCAGTACTTC.